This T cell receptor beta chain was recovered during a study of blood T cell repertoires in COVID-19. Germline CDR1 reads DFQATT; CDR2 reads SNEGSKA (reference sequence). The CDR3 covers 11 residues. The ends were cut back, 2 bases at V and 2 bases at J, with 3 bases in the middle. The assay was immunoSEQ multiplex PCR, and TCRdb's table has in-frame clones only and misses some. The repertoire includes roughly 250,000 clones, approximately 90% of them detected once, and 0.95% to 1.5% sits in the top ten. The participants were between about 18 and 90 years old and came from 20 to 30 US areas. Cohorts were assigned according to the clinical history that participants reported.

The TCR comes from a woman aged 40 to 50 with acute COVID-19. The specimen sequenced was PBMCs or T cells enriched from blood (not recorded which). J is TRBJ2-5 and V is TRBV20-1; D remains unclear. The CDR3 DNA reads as TGCAGTGCTAGAACACAAGAGACCCAGTACTTC. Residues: CSARTQETQYF.